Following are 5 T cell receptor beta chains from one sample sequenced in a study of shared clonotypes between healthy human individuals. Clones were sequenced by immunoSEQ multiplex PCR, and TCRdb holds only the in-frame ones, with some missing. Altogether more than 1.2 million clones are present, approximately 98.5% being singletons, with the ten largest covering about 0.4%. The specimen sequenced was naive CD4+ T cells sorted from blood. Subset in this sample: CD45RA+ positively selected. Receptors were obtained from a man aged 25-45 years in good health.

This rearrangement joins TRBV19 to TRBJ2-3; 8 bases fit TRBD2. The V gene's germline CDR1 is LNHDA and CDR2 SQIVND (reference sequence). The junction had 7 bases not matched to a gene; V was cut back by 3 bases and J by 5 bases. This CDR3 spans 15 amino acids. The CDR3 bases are TGTGCCAGTAGTATCTTGACTAGCGAAAGAGATACGCAGTATTTT. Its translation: CASSILTSERDTQYF.

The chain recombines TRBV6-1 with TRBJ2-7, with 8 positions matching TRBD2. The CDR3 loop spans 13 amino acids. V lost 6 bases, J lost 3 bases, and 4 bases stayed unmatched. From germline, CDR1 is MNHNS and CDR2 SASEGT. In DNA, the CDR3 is TGTGCCAGCAGACTAGCGGCGGGCTACGAGCAGTACTTC. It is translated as CASRLAAGYEQYF.

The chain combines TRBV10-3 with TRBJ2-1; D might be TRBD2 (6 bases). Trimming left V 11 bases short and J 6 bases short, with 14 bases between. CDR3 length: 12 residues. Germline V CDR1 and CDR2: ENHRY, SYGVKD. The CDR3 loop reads CAVGAGLNEQFF. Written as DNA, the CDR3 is TGTGCCGTCGGAGCGGGCCTCAATGAGCAGTTCTTC.

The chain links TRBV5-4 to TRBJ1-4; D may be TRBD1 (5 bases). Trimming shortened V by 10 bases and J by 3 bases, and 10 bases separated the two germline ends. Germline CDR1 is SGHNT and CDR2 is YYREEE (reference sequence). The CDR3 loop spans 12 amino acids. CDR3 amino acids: CASGPANEKLFF. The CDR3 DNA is TGTGCCTCAGGGCCGGCTAATGAAAAACTGTTTTTT.

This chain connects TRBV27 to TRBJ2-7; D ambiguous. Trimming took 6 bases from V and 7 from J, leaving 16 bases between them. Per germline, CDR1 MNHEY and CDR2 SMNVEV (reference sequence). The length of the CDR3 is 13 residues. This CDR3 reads CASSPLVGGEQYF. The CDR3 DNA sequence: TGTGCCAGCAGCCCTCTTGTAGGTGGTGAGCAGTACTTC.